These T cell receptor beta chains were read from a single sample in a study of blood T cell repertoires in COVID-19. Method: immunoSEQ multiplex PCR; TCRdb's copy keeps in-frame clones and lacks some. The table has roughly 190,000 clones, 76% seen once. Sequencing was done on a sample of peripheral blood. These receptors all stem from a woman aged 50 to 60 with active or convalescent COVID-19. Each CDR3 is given with its conserved first and last residue. The D gene is left open where the match is weak. Clone sizes are given selectively: once, few, many, or a class where the clone is expanded.

CDR3 DNA: TGTGCCAGCAGCTTAGTTCCCACCTACGAGCAGTACTTC
CDR3 protein: CASSLVPTYEQYF
V gene: TRBV7-2
J gene: TRBJ2-7
D gene: -
clone size: -

CDR3 DNA: TGTGCCAGCTCACCGGACAGCTCTGGAAACACCATATATTTT
CDR3 protein: CASSPDSSGNTIYF
V gene: TRBV18
J gene: TRBJ1-3
D gene: -
clone size: -

CDR3 DNA: TGTGCCAGCAGCATGGGCGGGACGGTAAGCTCCTACGAGCAGTACTTC
CDR3 protein: CASSMGGTVSSYEQYF
V gene: TRBV7-8
J gene: TRBJ2-7
D gene: -
clone size: -

CDR3 DNA: TGTGCCAGCAGTTTGAGTGAGGGACTAGCTTACAATGAGCAGTTCTTC
CDR3 protein: CASSLSEGLAYNEQFF
V gene: TRBV6-2/TRBV6-3
J gene: TRBJ2-1
D gene: TRBD2
clone size: -

CDR3 DNA: TGTGCCAGCAGTTACCGGCAGGGCGCTAACTATGGCTACACCTTC
CDR3 protein: CASSYRQGANYGYTF
V gene: TRBV6-2/TRBV6-3
J gene: TRBJ1-2
D gene: -
clone size: -

CDR3 DNA: TGTGCCAGCCGAGGCGTTTTTAATTCACCCCTCCACTTT
CDR3 protein: CASRGVFNSPLHF
V gene: TRBV6-5
J gene: TRBJ1-6
D gene: -
clone size: -

CDR3 DNA: TGTGCCAGCAGTTATCCAGCTAGCGACCACCACAACACCGGGGAGCTGTTTTTT
CDR3 protein: CASSYPASDHHNTGELFF
V gene: TRBV6-2/TRBV6-3
J gene: TRBJ2-2
D gene: -
clone size: once

CDR3 DNA: TGTGCCAGCAGTTACTCGGCAGGGGGGGAAGCTTTCTTT
CDR3 protein: CASSYSAGGEAFF
V gene: TRBV6-6
J gene: TRBJ1-1
D gene: TRBD1
clone size: few

CDR3 DNA: TGTGCCAGCAGTGAACAAGACTTCCCTGGGACTAGCGGGCCCTACGAGCAGTACTTC
CDR3 protein: CASSEQDFPGTSGPYEQYF
V gene: TRBV6-1
J gene: TRBJ2-7
D gene: TRBD2
clone size: -

CDR3 DNA: TGTGCCAGCAGTTCTTGGGGGGACAACTATGGCTACACCTTC
CDR3 protein: CASSSWGDNYGYTF
V gene: TRBV28
J gene: TRBJ1-2
D gene: -
clone size: -

CDR3 DNA: TGTGCCAGCAGTTCCCAGGGGACAGTCCAAGAGACCCAGTACTTC
CDR3 protein: CASSSQGTVQETQYF
V gene: TRBV6-5
J gene: TRBJ2-5
D gene: TRBD1
clone size: -

CDR3 DNA: TGTGCCAGTAGTAAGCGGGCGACGAACACCGGGGAGCTGTTTTTT
CDR3 protein: CASSKRATNTGELFF
V gene: TRBV19
J gene: TRBJ2-2
D gene: -
clone size: -

CDR3 DNA: TGTGCCAGCAGCACAGGGAGCTCTGGAAACACCATATATTTT
CDR3 protein: CASSTGSSGNTIYF
V gene: TRBV7-2
J gene: TRBJ1-3
D gene: -
clone size: few

CDR3 DNA: TGTGCCTGGGGTCGGACTAACTACGAGCAGTACTTC
CDR3 protein: CAWGRTNYEQYF
V gene: TRBV30
J gene: TRBJ2-7
D gene: -
clone size: few

CDR3 DNA: TGTGCCAGCAGCGTAGGGCTCAGGGCGAACACCGGGGAGCTGTTTTTT
CDR3 protein: CASSVGLRANTGELFF
V gene: TRBV9
J gene: TRBJ2-2
D gene: -
clone size: once

CDR3 DNA: TGTGCCAGCAGTCCGGACAGGGGTATTGCCTACGAGCAGTACTTC
CDR3 protein: CASSPDRGIAYEQYF
V gene: TRBV28
J gene: TRBJ2-7
D gene: TRBD1
clone size: -

CDR3 DNA: TGCGCCAGCAGCCTGGGGACAGCCCAAGGGAATGGCTACACCTTC
CDR3 protein: CASSLGTAQGNGYTF
V gene: TRBV4-3
J gene: TRBJ1-2
D gene: TRBD1
clone size: -

CDR3 DNA: TGTGCCAGCAGAGCGACAGGGGGCAATCAGCCCCAGCATTTT
CDR3 protein: CASRATGGNQPQHF
V gene: TRBV7-9
J gene: TRBJ1-5
D gene: TRBD1
clone size: -

CDR3 DNA: TGTGCTAGTGGTAGCGGGACTAACGACGGGGAGCTGTTTTTT
CDR3 protein: CASGSGTNDGELFF
V gene: TRBV12-5
J gene: TRBJ2-2
D gene: TRBD2
clone size: once

CDR3 DNA: TGTGCCTGGAGATTAGGGGGGGTAGCCTACGAGCAGTACTTC
CDR3 protein: CAWRLGGVAYEQYF
V gene: TRBV30
J gene: TRBJ2-7
D gene: -
clone size: -

CDR3 DNA: TGTGCCAGCACCGACGGACAACTCGACTTGACCGGGGAGCTGTTTTTT
CDR3 protein: CASTDGQLDLTGELFF
V gene: TRBV28
J gene: TRBJ2-2
D gene: -
clone size: -

CDR3 DNA: TGTGCCAGTTGTCTACTAGCGGGGGGATACAATGAGCAGTTCTTC
CDR3 protein: CASCLLAGGYNEQFF
V gene: TRBV19
J gene: TRBJ2-1
D gene: TRBD2
clone size: -

CDR3 DNA: TGTGCCAGCAGCTTAAGGCCGGGGGGGTCCTACAATGAGCAGTTCTTC
CDR3 protein: CASSLRPGGSYNEQFF
V gene: TRBV7-3
J gene: TRBJ2-1
D gene: TRBD2
clone size: -

CDR3 DNA: TGTGCCAGCAGCCTAGCCCGGACAGGGGGAAGTCAGCCCCAGCATTTT
CDR3 protein: CASSLARTGGSQPQHF
V gene: TRBV7-2
J gene: TRBJ1-5
D gene: TRBD1
clone size: -

CDR3 DNA: TGTGCCATAGGGACAGGGGGTATTCAGCCCCAGCATTTT
CDR3 protein: CAIGTGGIQPQHF
V gene: TRBV28
J gene: TRBJ1-5
D gene: TRBD1
clone size: -